This record concerns one TCR beta chain sequence. Its antigen remains unidentified. This specimen includes other DNA sequences encoding the same CDR3. The length of the CDR3 is 11 residues. From germline, CDR1 is MNHNS and CDR2 SASEGT. Trimming took off 6 bases at V and 3 bases at J, with 2 bases between the two ends. The data belong to a study of OX40 agonist ivuxolimab in advanced cancers. Exclusion of a patient followed from autoimmune disease history or systemic immunosuppression. Some clones are missing from TCRdb's copy, which holds only in-frame ones; the method was immunoSEQ multiplex PCR. The repertoire holds around 19,000 clones, with approximately 79% as singletons. Overall study findings and caveats: Some nonresponders additionally presented with little normalized T-cell clonal expansion.

The starting material was CD4+ or CD8+ T cells sorted from blood, obtained in a trial of the OX40 agonist ivuxolimab. This clonotype was sampled from an adult with an advanced solid tumor such as melanoma, head and neck, liver or kidney cancer. The chain recombines TRBV6-1 with TRBJ2-2; D is uncertain. The CDR3 loop is CASRYTGELFF. CDR3 sequence (DNA): TGTGCCAGCAGGTACACCGGGGAGCTGTTTTTT.